These 20 T cell receptor beta chains were all obtained from the same sample, sequenced in a study of radiotherapy plus CTLA-4 blockade in lung cancer. Only in-frame clones appear in the TCRdb table, and some are missing; sequencing was by immunoSEQ multiplex PCR. This table has around 78,000 clones, 60% to 85% appearing once. The sequencing here drew on peripheral blood, taken from a patient treated with radiotherapy plus ipilimumab. The receptors originated from a human donor with non-small cell lung cancer who had a partial response to radiotherapy plus ipilimumab. Some clones in this sample may be carry-over from other donors' samples.

This chain uses TRBV7-2 with TRBJ1-5; TRBD1 aligns across 9 bases. The CDR3 has 16 amino acids. Looked up from germline, CDR1 is SGHTA and CDR2 is FQGNSA. V lost 4 bases, J lost 4 bases, and 8 bases stayed unmatched. This CDR3 is CASSSSPGTGNQPQHF. CDR3 nucleotides: TGTGCCAGCAGCTCAAGCCCGGGGACAGGGAATCAGCCCCAGCATTTT.

This chain connects TRBV7-9 to TRBJ2-5, with D tentatively TRBD2 (5 bases). CDR1 and CDR2 from the germline V gene are SEHNR and FQNEAQ (reference sequence). Trimming took 7 bases from V and 4 from J, leaving 16 bases between them. This CDR3 has 14 residues. The CDR3 loop is CASNLTLEGETQYF. The CDR3 DNA sequence: TGTGCCAGCAACCTCACCTTAGAGGGAGAGACCCAGTACTTC.

This chain joins TRBV27 and TRBJ1-4; weak D call: TRBD1 (6 bases). Looked up from germline, CDR1 is MNHEY and CDR2 is SMNVEV (reference sequence). The CDR3 is made up of 14 amino acids. Trimming pared 6 bases from V and 7 bases from J, leaving 15 bases between. The CDR3, as DNA: TGTGCCAGCAGGGCAAGGGGGAGGGGTGAAAAACTGTTTTTT. Its protein is CASRARGRGEKLFF.

The chain has TRBV6-5 and TRBJ1-5; D call uncertain. CDR1 and CDR2 (germline): MNHEY, SVGAGI. The CDR3 loop spans 14 amino acids. V was pared by 2 bases and J by 2 bases, with 7 bases between. Here the CDR3 DNA reads TGTGCCAGCAGTTACATCCAGGGCAATCAGCCCCAGCATTTT. Protein product: CASSYIQGNQPQHF.

The V and J genes are TRBV5-5 and TRBJ2-3; TRBD2 agrees at 9 bases. The CDR3 has 16 residues. J lost 6 bases, V lost 0 bases, and 8 bases had no gene match. Germline CDR1 reads SGHKS; CDR2 reads YYEKEE (reference sequence). As DNA, the CDR3 is TGTGCCAGCAGCTTGGAATTTGCGGGGGGGCCGGATACGCAGTATTTT. This translates into CASSLEFAGGPDTQYF.

In its sample, this clone was seen once. The V gene is TRBV19, the J gene TRBJ2-2; a possible D gene is TRBD2 (6 bases). Between the trimmed V and J ends, which lost 4 bases and 4 bases, there was a span of 10 bases. Germline V gives CDR1 LNHDA, CDR2 SQIVND (reference sequence). The CDR3 is made up of 14 amino acids. This chain's CDR3 is CASSSGVSTGELFF. Here the CDR3 DNA reads TGTGCCAGTAGTAGCGGGGTATCCACCGGGGAGCTGTTTTTT. Filled out from reference TRBV19 and TRBJ2-2, the complete variable domain reads DGGITQSPKYLFRKEGQNVTLSCEQNLNHDAMYWYRQDPGQGLRLIYYSQIVNDFQKGDIAEGYSVSREKKESFPLTVTSAQKNPTAFYLCASSSGVSTGELFFGEGSRLTVL.

The chain carries TRBV2 and TRBJ2-1; TRBD2 matches at 7 bases. Germline CDR1 SNHLY, CDR2 FYNNEI. Trimming took 11 bases from V and 0 from J; bases not matched to a gene: 4. This CDR3 contains 13 residues. In DNA, the CDR3 is TGTGCCGGGAGGGGAAGCTCCTACAATGAGCAGTTCTTC. Translation gives CAGRGSSYNEQFF.

The rearrangement links TRBV11-2 to TRBJ2-1; a possible D gene is TRBD2 (5 bases). V was clipped by 1 base and J by 4 bases, with 8 bases between them. The CDR3 totals 14 residues. Germline V gives CDR1 SGHAT, CDR2 FQNNGV. The CDR3 DNA follows: TGTGCCAGCAGCTTAGCGGGGTATTACAATGAGCAGTTCTTC. Protein product: CASSLAGYYNEQFF.

This clone has just a few counts. J is TRBJ2-1 and V is TRBV27; 12 bases line up with TRBD2. Germline V lookup: CDR1 MNHEY, CDR2 SMNVEV (reference sequence). After removal of 5 bases from V and 8 bases from J, the junction contained 13 bases not matched to a gene. The CDR3 is 17 amino acids. The CDR3, as DNA: TGTGCCAGCAGTCCCAATCTAGCGGGAGGGCGCGGGTATGAGCAGTTCTTC. It is translated as CASSPNLAGGRGYEQFF.

This clone was counted a few times. The chain employs TRBV10-3 and TRBJ1-6, with TRBD1 matching over 7 bases. The CDR3 sequence is 15 residues long. V lost 11 bases, J lost 8 bases, and 15 bases stayed unmatched. Per the germline V gene, CDR1 is ENHRY and CDR2 is SYGVKD. The CDR3 sequence is CAAKSTGVNDSPLHF. CDR3 coding DNA: TGTGCCGCCAAAAGTACAGGGGTAAATGATTCACCCCTCCACTTT.

The genes are TRBV19 and TRBJ2-5; 8 nucleotides match TRBD1. CDR1 LNHDA and CDR2 SQIVND come from the germline V gene (reference sequence). The length of the CDR3 is 15 residues. Trimming at V came to 9 bases and at J to 5 bases, leaving 14 bases not matched to a gene. CDR3 sequence reads: CASTRRGTGGETQYF. The CDR3 bases are TGTGCCAGCACCCGAAGGGGGACAGGAGGTGAGACCCAGTACTTC.

The chain employs TRBV28 and TRBJ2-1, with TRBD2 matching 14 bases. The V gene end was trimmed by 5 bases and the J gene end by 12 bases; junction bases not matched to a gene: 6. The CDR3 has 14 residues. The germline CDR1 and CDR2 sequences are MDHEN and SYDVKM. The CDR3 here is CASSPGLAGVGQFF. CDR3 sequence (DNA): TGTGCCAGCAGTCCGGGACTAGCGGGAGTCGGGCAGTTCTTC.

V usage is TRBV29-1 and J usage is TRBJ2-7; no firm D call. The CDR3 contains 12 residues. V was pared by 5 bases and J by 2 bases, with 10 bases between. CDR1 and CDR2 from the germline V gene are SQVTM and ANQGSEA. CDR3 loop: CSVCPTTYEQYF. CDR3 DNA: TGCAGCGTTTGTCCGACAACCTACGAGCAGTACTTC.

This clone was seen once. The chain joins TRBV9 to TRBJ2-2; 9 bases agree with TRBD1. This CDR3 is 16 amino acids long. The V segment lost 4 bases and the J segment 5 bases; nucleotides outside the gene matches: 9. Germline V gives CDR1 SGDLS, CDR2 YYNGEE. The CDR3 spells CASSPPGQGKTGELFF. In DNA form, the CDR3 reads TGTGCCAGCAGCCCGCCGGGACAGGGTAAAACCGGGGAGCTGTTTTTT.

The V call is TRBV28, the J call TRBJ2-7, with D possibly being TRBD2 (6 bases). The V end lost 8 bases, the J end lost 3 bases, and 14 bases lay between the germline ends. Germline CDR1 is MDHEN and CDR2 is SYDVKM. The length of the CDR3 is 13 residues. For the CDR3, the DNA is TGTGCCAGCGGCCACAGGAGGGACTACGAGCAGTACTTC. Translated, it gives CASGHRRDYEQYF.

The chain couples TRBV28 to TRBJ1-2; TRBD1 matches at 12 bases. V shed 6 bases and J 5 bases; nucleotides not matched to a gene: 4. The CDR3 spans 14 residues. CDR1 is MDHEN, CDR2 SYDVKM, per germline. The CDR3 nucleotides are TGTGCCAGCAGAGGGACAGGGGGCGCTTATGGCTACACCTTC. Translating it yields CASRGTGGAYGYTF.

CDR3 loop: CASSAGGTLTDTQYF. The CDR3 DNA is TGTGCCAGCAGTGCAGGGGGGACACTCACAGATACGCAGTATTTT. The chain recombines TRBV2 with TRBJ2-3; a weak D match, TRBD1 (7 bases). V was trimmed by 4 bases and J by 2 bases, leaving 13 bases between them. This CDR3 has 15 residues. In germline, CDR1 is SNHLY, CDR2 FYNNEI.

J is TRBJ2-7 and V is TRBV6-5; D unresolved. The CDR3 has 12 residues. Germline V gene sequence: CDR1 MNHEY, CDR2 SVGAGI. The germline V and J ends were trimmed by 5 bases and 5 bases, with 10 bases remaining between them. The CDR3 region is CASSTTADEQYF. The CDR3 nucleotides are TGTGCCAGCAGTACCACCGCAGACGAGCAGTACTTC.

The chain couples TRBV7-2 to TRBJ1-1; D not resolved. Germline CDR1 reads SGHTA; CDR2 reads FQGNSA. Deletions cut 1 base from V and 4 bases from J, with 10 bases between. The CDR3 extends over 14 amino acids. CDR3 nucleotides: TGTGCCAGCAGCTTAGTTCCCAGTGCCACTGAAGCTTTCTTT. Translated, it gives CASSLVPSATEAFF.

The CDR3 nucleotides are TGTGCCAGCAAGGGACAGGTTAATTCACCCCTCCACTTT. Protein sequence: CASKGQVNSPLHF. The chain links TRBV28 to TRBJ1-6, with TRBD1 matching over 8 bases. V shed 7 bases and J 6 bases; nucleotides not matched to a gene: 2. Germline V gene lookup returns CDR1 MDHEN and CDR2 SYDVKM. This CDR3 is built from 13 residues.